This is a list of T cell receptor beta chains from one sample in a study of CD8+ T cells in alopecia areata. Clones were sequenced by immunoSEQ multiplex PCR, and TCRdb holds only the in-frame ones, with some missing. Of over 150,000 clones in the sample, around 60% were seen once. The specimen comprised CD4+ T cells sorted from blood, sampled at week 0. The receptor set was obtained from a human donor with alopecia areata. Each CDR3 is given with its conserved first and last residue. A D gene is named only where the DNA matches it firmly. Size is stated for part of the rows, as once, few or many counts, or as a class when the clone is expanded.

d_call clone_size cdr3_length j_call v_call cdr3_nt cdr3_aa
- - 14 TRBJ2-7 TRBV7-2 TGTGCCAGCAGCCACGGGACCGTCACCTACGAGCAGTACTTC CASSHGTVTYEQYF
- - 13 TRBJ1-1 TRBV7-6 TGTGCCAGCAGCGCTATAGGGGGCACTGAAGCTTTCTTT CASSAIGGTEAFF
- once 13 TRBJ1-1 TRBV30 TGTGCCGCGGGGGGAGGGGTGAACACTGAAGCTTTCTTT CAAGGGVNTEAFF
- - 16 TRBJ2-1 TRBV15 TGTGCCACCAGCAGAGAATACAGGGAGGGATACAATGAGCAGTTCTTC CATSREYREGYNEQFF
- - 14 TRBJ2-2 TRBV6-1 TGTGCCAGCAGAGCCCAGGGGGGCACCGGGGAGCTGTTTTTT CASRAQGGTGELFF
TRBD1 - 19 TRBJ2-5 TRBV13 TGTGCCAGCAGCTTAGGCCCTCGGGACAGGGGGCAGTACCAAGAGACCCAGTACTTC CASSLGPRDRGQYQETQYF
TRBD1 - 13 TRBJ2-7 TRBV27 TGTGCCAGCAGTCGCCAGGACAGGGACGGGCAGTACTTC CASSRQDRDGQYF
- once 11 TRBJ2-3 TRBV10-3 TGTGCCATCAGTGACACAGATACGCAGTATTTT CAISDTDTQYF
TRBD1 - 12 TRBJ2-3 TRBV10-3 TGTGCCATCACGCAGGGGGCAGATACGCAGTATTTT CAITQGADTQYF
- - 14 TRBJ1-1 TRBV5-1 TGCGCCAGCAGCCGGGATGGCCCGAACACTGAAGCTTTCTTT CASSRDGPNTEAFF
- - 15 TRBJ2-4 TRBV6-5 TGTGCCAGCAGCGTTCCTCGGGGAAACAAAAACATTCAGTACTTC CASSVPRGNKNIQYF
- - 11 TRBJ2-7 TRBV6-5 TGTGCCAGCACACAGGGCTACGAGCAGTACTTC CASTQGYEQYF
- few 11 TRBJ2-7 TRBV20-1 TGCAGTGCAATACAGGGCTACGAGCAGTACTTC CSAIQGYEQYF
- - 14 TRBJ2-7 TRBV6-5 TGTGCCAGCAGTTGGACAAGGGACCGGGGCGAGCAGTACTTC CASSWTRDRGEQYF
- - 13 TRBJ2-7 TRBV2 TGTGCCAGCAGCGGACCAGTTCCCGACGAGCAGTACTTC CASSGPVPDEQYF
- - 14 TRBJ1-1 TRBV19 TGTGCCAGCACGGCCACGAGAAAGAACACTGAAGCTTTCTTT CASTATRKNTEAFF
TRBD1 - 13 TRBJ1-2 TRBV10-2 TGCGCCAGCAAGGGGACAGAAAACTATGGCTACACCTTC CASKGTENYGYTF
- once 11 TRBJ1-2 TRBV20-1 TGCAGTGCTAAGAGGGACTATGGCTACACCTTC CSAKRDYGYTF
- - 13 TRBJ1-1 TRBV30 TGTGCCTGGATAACGAGGAGACGGACTGAAGCTTTCTTT CAWITRRRTEAFF
TRBD2 - 16 TRBJ2-3 TRBV4-1 TGCGCCAGCAGACCGACTAGCGGGGTGAACACAGATACGCAGTATTTT CASRPTSGVNTDTQYF
TRBD1 few 15 TRBJ1-6 TRBV18 TGTGCCAGCTCACCGGACAGGTTGGACAATTCACCCCTCCACTTT CASSPDRLDNSPLHF
- few 12 TRBJ2-5 TRBV29-1 TGCAGCGTGGAATTAGGGCCAGAGACCCAGTACTTC CSVELGPETQYF
- - 13 TRBJ1-1 TRBV5-1 TGCGCCAGCAGTGTGAAAGGTGACGGAGTCGCTTTCTTT CASSVKGDGVAFF
TRBD2 few 16 TRBJ2-2 TRBV5-1 TGCGCCAGCAGCCTAACGCCGACTAGCGGGGGCGGGGAGCTGTTTTTT CASSLTPTSGGGELFF
TRBD1 - 13 TRBJ2-7 TRBV29-1 TGCAGCGTCGACGGGACAGGCGAATCTGGGCAGTACTTC CSVDGTGESGQYF
- - 15 TRBJ1-5 TRBV19 TGTGCCAGTAGTAGCGTGTGGGGTGACAATCAGCCCCAGCATTTT CASSSVWGDNQPQHF
TRBD2 few 13 TRBJ2-5 TRBV19 TGTGCCAGTAGTATAATAGCGGGGGAGACCCAGTACTTC CASSIIAGETQYF
TRBD2 few 15 TRBJ2-1 TRBV2 TGTGCCAGCAGCGCCACTAGCGGCTTTTACAATGAGCAGTTCTTC CASSATSGFYNEQFF
- - 16 TRBJ1-3 TRBV29-1 TGCAGCGTCGAACAGGGACACTTAGCCCCTGGAAACACCATATATTTT CSVEQGHLAPGNTIYF
- - 15 TRBJ1-2 TRBV5-1 TGCGCCAGCAGCTATACTGAAGGGCAGGGCGGTGGCTACACCTTC CASSYTEGQGGGYTF
- few 12 TRBJ1-2 TRBV7-9 TGTGCCAGCAGCATGGAGGTGACTGGCTACACCTTC CASSMEVTGYTF
- - 13 TRBJ2-5 TRBV25-1 TGTGCCAGCAGGAGACAAGGGAAAGAGACCCAGTACTTC CASRRQGKETQYF
- few 16 TRBJ1-1 TRBV30 TGTGCCTGGAAAACCGGGAGCCACGATCTCGGTTCGGAAGCTTTCTTT CAWKTGSHDLGSEAFF
TRBD1 - 14 TRBJ1-1 TRBV7-8 TGTGCCAGCAGCTTGGGACAGTTGAACACTGAAGCTTTCTTT CASSLGQLNTEAFF
TRBD2 - 15 TRBJ2-4 TRBV27 TGTGCCAGCAGTTTATCGGGAGGGTTTCCTGACATTCAGTACTTC CASSLSGGFPDIQYF
TRBD1 few 15 TRBJ1-1 TRBV6-5 TGTGCCAGCAGCTCACAGGGGAAGCTATACTCTGAAGCTTTCTTT CASSSQGKLYSEAFF
- - 14 TRBJ1-6 TRBV27 TGTGCCAGCAGGGAACAGGGAGTGAAATCACCCCTCCACTTT CASREQGVKSPLHF
- - 12 TRBJ2-5 TRBV30 TGTGCCTGGAGTGCGGGCCGGGAGACCCAGTACTTC CAWSAGRETQYF
- - 14 TRBJ2-5 TRBV7-9 TGTGCCAGCAGCATCCGGGACCCTCAAGAGACCCAGTACTTC CASSIRDPQETQYF
TRBD1 once 12 TRBJ2-1 TRBV5-1 TGTGCCAGCGGGGACAGGGGGCAAGGAAAGTTCTTC CASGDRGQGKFF
- - 16 TRBJ2-5 TRBV30 TGTGCCTGGTTGGGACGCTTCCTAAGGGGGCAAGAGACCCAGTACTTC CAWLGRFLRGQETQYF
TRBD1 - 14 TRBJ1-2 TRBV5-4 TGTGCCAGCAGCAAGGGACAGGGGGATAATGGCTACACCTTC CASSKGQGDNGYTF
- - 15 TRBJ2-5 TRBV7-2 TGTGCCAGCAGGTCTAGCGCACTAACCCAAGAGACCCAGTACTTC CASRSSALTQETQYF
TRBD1 - 12 TRBJ2-7 TRBV6-5 TGTGCCAGCAGAAGACAGGGCTACGAGCAGTACTTC CASRRQGYEQYF
- - 11 TRBJ2-7 TRBV30 TGTGCCTGGAGTGAGGTGGGCGAGCAGTACTTC CAWSEVGEQYF
TRBD1 - 16 TRBJ2-7 TRBV28 TGTGCCAGCAGTCTCCTACCGGGACAGGGCCCTTACGAGCAGTACTTC CASSLLPGQGPYEQYF
- - 16 TRBJ2-3 TRBV4-2 TGTGCCAGCAGCCAAGAGGGGACGGCTAGCACAGATACGCAGTATTTT CASSQEGTASTDTQYF
- once 14 TRBJ1-1 TRBV6-5 TGTGCCAGCAGTCCGCAGGGTCGAAACACTGAAGCTTTCTTT CASSPQGRNTEAFF
TRBD1 - 15 TRBJ1-2 TRBV29-1 TGCAGCGCCGTGGGGGACACCAGGGGGATCTATGGCTACACCTTC CSAVGDTRGIYGYTF